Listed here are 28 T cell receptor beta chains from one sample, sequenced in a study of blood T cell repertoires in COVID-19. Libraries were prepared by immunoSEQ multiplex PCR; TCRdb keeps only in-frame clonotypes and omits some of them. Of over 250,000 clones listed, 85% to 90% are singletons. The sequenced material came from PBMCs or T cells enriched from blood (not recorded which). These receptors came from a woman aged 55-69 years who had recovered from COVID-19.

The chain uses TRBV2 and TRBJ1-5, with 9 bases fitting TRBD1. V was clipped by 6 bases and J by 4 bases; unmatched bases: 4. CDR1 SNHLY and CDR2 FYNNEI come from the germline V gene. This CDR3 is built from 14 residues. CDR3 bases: TGTGCCAGCAGCGCCGGGACAGGGAATCAGCCCCAGCATTTT. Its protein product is CASSAGTGNQPQHF.

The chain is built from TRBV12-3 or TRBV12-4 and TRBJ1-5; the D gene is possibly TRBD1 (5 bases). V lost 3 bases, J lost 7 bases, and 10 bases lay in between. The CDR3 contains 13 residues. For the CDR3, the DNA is TGTGCCAGCAGTTTCAGGGAGGACCAGCCCCAGCATTTT. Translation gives CASSFREDQPQHF.

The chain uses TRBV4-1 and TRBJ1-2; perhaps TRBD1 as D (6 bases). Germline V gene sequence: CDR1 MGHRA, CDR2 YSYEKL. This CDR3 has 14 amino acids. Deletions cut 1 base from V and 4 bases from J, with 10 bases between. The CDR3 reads CASSQAGQPYGYTF. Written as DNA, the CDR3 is TGCGCCAGCAGCCAAGCCGGACAGCCCTATGGCTACACCTTC.

The CDR3 DNA reads TGTGCCAGCAGGCCGGGACAGGGGCCAAAAGCGGGGGGAAACACCATATATTTT. Encoded protein: CASRPGQGPKAGGNTIYF. The rearrangement uses TRBV11-2 and TRBJ1-3; TRBD1 agrees at 10 bases. Germline assignment: CDR1 SGHAT and CDR2 FQNNGV. V lost 6 bases to trimming and J lost 4 bases; unmatched junction nucleotides: 15. CDR3 length: 18 residues.

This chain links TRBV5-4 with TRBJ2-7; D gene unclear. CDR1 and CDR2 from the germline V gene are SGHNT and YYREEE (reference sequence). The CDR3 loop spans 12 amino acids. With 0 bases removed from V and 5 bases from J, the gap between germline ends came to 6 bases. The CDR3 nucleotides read TGTGCCAGCAGCTTGGTTCGGGACGAGCAGTACTTC. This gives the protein CASSLVRDEQYF.

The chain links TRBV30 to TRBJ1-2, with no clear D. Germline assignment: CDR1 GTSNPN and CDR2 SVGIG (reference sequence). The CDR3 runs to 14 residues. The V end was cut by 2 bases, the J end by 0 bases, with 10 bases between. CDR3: CAWSPGSANYGYTF. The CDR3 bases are TGTGCCTGGAGTCCGGGTAGCGCTAACTATGGCTACACCTTC. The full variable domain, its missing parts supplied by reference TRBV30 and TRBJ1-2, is SQTIHQWPATLVQPVGSPLSLECTVEGTSNPNLYWYRQAAGRGLQLLFYSVGIGQISSEVPQNLSASRPQDRQFILSSKKLLLSDSGFYLCAWSPGSANYGYTFGSGTRLTVV.

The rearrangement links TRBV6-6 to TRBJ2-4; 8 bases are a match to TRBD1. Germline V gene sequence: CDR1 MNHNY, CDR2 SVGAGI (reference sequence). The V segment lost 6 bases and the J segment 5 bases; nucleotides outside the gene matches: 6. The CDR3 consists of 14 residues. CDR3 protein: CASRDRTGQNIQYF. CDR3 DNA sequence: TGTGCCAGCAGGGATAGGACAGGGCAAAACATTCAGTACTTC.

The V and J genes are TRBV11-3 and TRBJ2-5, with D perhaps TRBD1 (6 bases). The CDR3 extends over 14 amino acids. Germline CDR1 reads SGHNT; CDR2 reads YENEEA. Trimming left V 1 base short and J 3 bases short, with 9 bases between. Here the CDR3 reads CASSLVRTEETQYF. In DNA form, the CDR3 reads TGTGCCAGCAGCTTAGTTAGGACAGAAGAGACCCAGTACTTC.

The CDR3 DNA follows: TGCGCCAGCAGCTCATCACGGGGGTTGGGGAATTCACCCCTCCACTTT. Protein: CASSSSRGLGNSPLHF. This chain joins TRBV5-1 and TRBJ1-6, with a weak D call TRBD1 (5 bases). This CDR3 has 16 amino acids. Germline V CDR1 and CDR2: SGHRS, YFSETQ. The V and J ends lost 3 bases and 7 bases respectively, with 17 bases between them.

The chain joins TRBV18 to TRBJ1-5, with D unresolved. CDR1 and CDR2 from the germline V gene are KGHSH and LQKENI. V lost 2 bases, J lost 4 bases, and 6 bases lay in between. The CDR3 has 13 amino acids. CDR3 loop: CASSPGRNQPQHF. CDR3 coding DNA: TGTGCCAGCTCACCAGGGAGGAATCAGCCCCAGCATTTT.

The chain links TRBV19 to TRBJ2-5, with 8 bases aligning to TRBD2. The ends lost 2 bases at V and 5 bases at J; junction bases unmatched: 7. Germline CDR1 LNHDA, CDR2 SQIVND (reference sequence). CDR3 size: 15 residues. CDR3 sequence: CASSIQRGQGETQYF. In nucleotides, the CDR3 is TGTGCCAGTAGTATACAGCGGGGGCAGGGGGAGACCCAGTACTTC.

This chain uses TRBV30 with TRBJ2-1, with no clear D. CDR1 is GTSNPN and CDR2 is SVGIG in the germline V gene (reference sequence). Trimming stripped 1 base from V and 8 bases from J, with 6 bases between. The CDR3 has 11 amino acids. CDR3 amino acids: CAWSGSDEQFF. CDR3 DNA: TGTGCCTGGAGTGGGAGCGATGAGCAGTTCTTC.

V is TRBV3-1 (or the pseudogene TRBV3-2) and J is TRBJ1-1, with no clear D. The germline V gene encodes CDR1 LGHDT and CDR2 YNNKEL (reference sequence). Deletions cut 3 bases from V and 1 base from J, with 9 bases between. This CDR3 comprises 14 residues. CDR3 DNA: TGTGCCAGCAGCCAGGCATATGGGAACACTGAAGCTTTCTTT. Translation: CASSQAYGNTEAFF.

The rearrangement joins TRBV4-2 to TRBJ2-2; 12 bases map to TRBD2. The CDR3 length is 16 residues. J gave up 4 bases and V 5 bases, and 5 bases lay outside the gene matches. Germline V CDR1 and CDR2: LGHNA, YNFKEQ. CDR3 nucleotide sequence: TGTGCCAGCAGCACACTAGCGGGGGGCCCCACCGGGGAGCTGTTTTTT. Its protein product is CASSTLAGGPTGELFF.

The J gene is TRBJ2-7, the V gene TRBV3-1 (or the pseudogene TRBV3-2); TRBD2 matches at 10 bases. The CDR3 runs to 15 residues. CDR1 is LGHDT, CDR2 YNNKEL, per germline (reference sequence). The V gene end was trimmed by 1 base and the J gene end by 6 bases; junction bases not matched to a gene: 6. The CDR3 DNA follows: TGTGCCAGCAGCCAAGCGGCAGCGGGAGGGCTCGAGCAGTACTTC. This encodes CASSQAAAGGLEQYF.

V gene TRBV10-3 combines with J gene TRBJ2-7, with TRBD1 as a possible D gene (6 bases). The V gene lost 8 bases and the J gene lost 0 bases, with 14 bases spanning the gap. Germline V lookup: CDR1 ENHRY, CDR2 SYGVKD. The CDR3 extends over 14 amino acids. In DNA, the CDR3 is TGTGCCATCGGGGGCAAGGCCAGCTCCTACGAGCAGTACTTC. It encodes CAIGGKASSYEQYF.

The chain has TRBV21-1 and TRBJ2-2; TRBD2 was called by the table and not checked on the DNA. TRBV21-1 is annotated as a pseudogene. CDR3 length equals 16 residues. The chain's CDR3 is CASSKVPTSGRRELFF. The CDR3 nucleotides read TGTGCCAGCAGCAAAGTCCCGACTAGCGGGAGACGGGAGCTGTTTTTT.

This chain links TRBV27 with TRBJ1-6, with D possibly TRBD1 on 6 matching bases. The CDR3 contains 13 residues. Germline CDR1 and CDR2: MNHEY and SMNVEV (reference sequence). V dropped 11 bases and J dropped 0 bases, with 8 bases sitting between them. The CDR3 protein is CAEGGSYNSPLHF. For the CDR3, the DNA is TGTGCCGAAGGGGGCTCCTATAATTCACCCCTCCACTTT.

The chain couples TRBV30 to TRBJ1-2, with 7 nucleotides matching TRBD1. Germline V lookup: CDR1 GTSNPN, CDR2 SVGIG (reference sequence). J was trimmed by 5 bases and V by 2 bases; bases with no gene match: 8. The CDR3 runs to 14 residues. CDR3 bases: TGTGCCTGGAGTCCCCCAGGGGGTTGGTATGGCTACACCTTC. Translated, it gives CAWSPPGGWYGYTF. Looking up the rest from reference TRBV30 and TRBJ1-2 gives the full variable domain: SQTIHQWPATLVQPVGSPLSLECTVEGTSNPNLYWYRQAAGRGLQLLFYSVGIGQISSEVPQNLSASRPQDRQFILSSKKLLLSDSGFYLCAWSPPGGWYGYTFGSGTRLTVV.

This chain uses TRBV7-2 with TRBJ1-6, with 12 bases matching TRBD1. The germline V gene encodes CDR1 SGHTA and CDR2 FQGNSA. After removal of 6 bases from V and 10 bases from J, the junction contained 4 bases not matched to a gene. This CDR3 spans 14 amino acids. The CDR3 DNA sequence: TGTGCCAGCAGGGGGACAGGGGGCTGGTCACCCCTCCACTTT. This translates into CASRGTGGWSPLHF. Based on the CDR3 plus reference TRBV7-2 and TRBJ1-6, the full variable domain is GAGVSQSPSNKVTEKGKDVELRCDPISGHTALYWYRQSLGQGLEFLIYFQGNSAPDKSGLPSDRFSAERTGGSVSTLTIQRTQQEDSAVYLCASRGTGGWSPLHFGNGTRLTVT.

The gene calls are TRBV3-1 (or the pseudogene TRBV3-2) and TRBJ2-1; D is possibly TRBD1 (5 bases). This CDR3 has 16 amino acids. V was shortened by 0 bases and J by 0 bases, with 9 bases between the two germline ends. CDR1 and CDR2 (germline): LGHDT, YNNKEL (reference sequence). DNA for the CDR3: TGTGCCAGCAGCCAAGATCCGCAGGGCTCCTACAATGAGCAGTTCTTC. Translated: CASSQDPQGSYNEQFF.

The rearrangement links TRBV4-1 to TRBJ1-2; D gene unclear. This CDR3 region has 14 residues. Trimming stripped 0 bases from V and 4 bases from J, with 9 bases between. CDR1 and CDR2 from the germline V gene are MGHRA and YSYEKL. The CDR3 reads CASSQDMAVYGYTF. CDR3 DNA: TGCGCCAGCAGCCAAGATATGGCAGTCTATGGCTACACCTTC.

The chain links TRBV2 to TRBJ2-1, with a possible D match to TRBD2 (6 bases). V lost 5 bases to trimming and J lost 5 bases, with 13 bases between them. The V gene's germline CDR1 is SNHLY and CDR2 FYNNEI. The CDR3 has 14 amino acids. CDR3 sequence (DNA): TGTGCCAGCAGTCGGGCTAGCGCCAACAATGAGCAGTTCTTC. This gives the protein CASSRASANNEQFF.

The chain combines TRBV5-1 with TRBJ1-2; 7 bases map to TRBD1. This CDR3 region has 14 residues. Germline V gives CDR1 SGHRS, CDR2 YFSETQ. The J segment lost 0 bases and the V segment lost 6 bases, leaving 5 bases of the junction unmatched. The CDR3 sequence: CASNTGDSNYGYTF. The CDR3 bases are TGCGCCAGCAACACAGGGGATTCTAACTATGGCTACACCTTC.

CDR3 nucleotides: TGCGCCAGCAGCCTTTACGGACTAGCGGGAGGGCAGTACTTC. This sequence encodes CASSLYGLAGGQYF. The chain employs TRBV4-1 and TRBJ2-7; 14 bases fit TRBD2. The CDR3 has 14 residues. Trimming cost V 4 bases and J 9 bases; bases outside gene matches: 5. CDR1 MGHRA and CDR2 YSYEKL come from the germline V gene.

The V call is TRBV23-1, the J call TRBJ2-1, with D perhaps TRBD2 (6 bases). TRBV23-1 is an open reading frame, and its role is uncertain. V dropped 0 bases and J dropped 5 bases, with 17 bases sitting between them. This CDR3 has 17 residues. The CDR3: CASSQSGHPGVNNEQFF. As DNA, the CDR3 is TGCGCCAGCAGTCAATCCGGCCATCCGGGAGTGAACAATGAGCAGTTCTTC.

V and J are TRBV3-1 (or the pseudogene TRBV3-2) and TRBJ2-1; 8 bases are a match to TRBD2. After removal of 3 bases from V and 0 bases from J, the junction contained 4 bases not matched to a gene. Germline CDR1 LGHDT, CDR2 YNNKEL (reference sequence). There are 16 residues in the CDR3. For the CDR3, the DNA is TGTGCCAGCAGCCAGGGGAGCGGGAGCTCCTACAATGAGCAGTTCTTC. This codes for CASSQGSGSSYNEQFF.

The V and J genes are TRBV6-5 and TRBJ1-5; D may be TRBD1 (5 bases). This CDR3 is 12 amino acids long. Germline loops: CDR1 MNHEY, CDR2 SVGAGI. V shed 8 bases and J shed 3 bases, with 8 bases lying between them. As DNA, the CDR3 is TGTGCCAGCGGGGGGGACAATCAGCCCCAGCATTTT. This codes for CASGGDNQPQHF.